The 5 T cell receptor beta chains below all came from one sample that was sequenced in a study of T cell responses to AZD1222 COVID-19 vaccine. Using immunoSEQ multiplex PCR, the repertoire was profiled, and TCRdb retains in-frame clones only, with some absent. The sample lists about 78,000 clones, roughly 87% seen once, with 24% in the top ten. The specimen comprised peripheral blood, sampled on day 0 of AZD1222 vaccination. These receptors were obtained from an adult in good health.

J is TRBJ2-7 and V is TRBV6-5, with TRBD2 matching over 7 bases. CDR3 length equals 13 residues. The germline V gene encodes CDR1 MNHEY and CDR2 SVGAGI. Unmatched junction bases numbered 6, after V lost 5 bases and J lost 5 bases. CDR3 DNA: TGTGCCAGCAGTCGCAGGACTAGTCACGAGCAGTACTTC. Translation: CASSRRTSHEQYF.

The chain uses TRBV5-1 and TRBJ1-4; D unresolved. V gave up 0 bases and J gave up 7 bases, with 13 bases separating them. The germline CDR1 and CDR2 sequences are SGHRS and YFSETQ. The CDR3 spans 15 residues. The CDR3 bases are TGCGCCAGCAGCTTGGGCGGCCAGAATGGTGAAAAACTGTTTTTT. This sequence encodes CASSLGGQNGEKLFF.

V is TRBV5-6 and J is TRBJ1-2; possible D gene TRBD1, 5 bases. Trimming took 0 bases from V and 3 from J, leaving 15 bases between them. From germline, CDR1 is SGHDT and CDR2 YYEEEE. This CDR3 has 16 residues. CDR3 nucleotides: TGTGCCAGCAGCTTGGGGGGCAGCCTAATATACTATGGCTACACCTTC. It codes for CASSLGGSLIYYGYTF.

The rearrangement uses TRBV29-1 and TRBJ2-3; D possibly corresponds to TRBD2 (6 bases). The V gene lost 3 bases and the J gene lost 0 bases, with 10 bases spanning the gap. This CDR3 is built from 14 residues. Germline CDR1 and CDR2: SQVTM and ANQGSEA. The CDR3 region has the DNA TGCAGCGTTGATCTCAGCGGGAGCACAGATACGCAGTATTTT. Amino acid sequence: CSVDLSGSTDTQYF.

J is TRBJ1-1 and V is TRBV9; D unresolved. The CDR3 is 16 residues long. Germline V gene sequence: CDR1 SGDLS, CDR2 YYNGEE. The ends were cut back, 5 bases at V and 0 bases at J, with 17 bases in the middle. The CDR3 protein is CASRLLAGKVNTEAFF. The CDR3 DNA sequence: TGTGCCAGCAGGCTATTAGCCGGGAAAGTGAACACTGAAGCTTTCTTT.